One sample yielded the 15 T cell receptor beta chains listed below, sequenced in a study of response to subunit inactivated influenza vaccine (dated by TCRdb to the late 2010s). Library preparation used RT-PCR. The listed sequencing device is Illumina HiSeq 2500. In TCRdb, the public reads were trimmed at Q25 with fastp and aligned with MiXCR, with productive beta chains retained. Under each unique CDR3 protein, matching rows form one entry showing the most common genes and DNA. For this sample there are under 850,000 distinct CDR3 sequences; around 18% appear just once. The top ten hold approximately 10% of the sample. The sequencing here drew on PBMCs from blood, taken 4 to 6 days after vaccination. The receptors derive from a man aged 50 to 59 who received an inactivated influenza vaccine. Donor details come from another sample of the same person, matched by shared clones.

The chain carries TRBV28 and TRBJ1-1, with D perhaps TRBD1 (5 bases). V was shortened by 7 bases and J by 10 bases, with 25 bases between the two germline ends. The CDR3 is 15 amino acids. Germline V lookup: CDR1 MDHEN, CDR2 SYDVKM. The CDR3 loop reads CASTPLSRAHPGAFF. For the CDR3, the DNA is TGTGCCAGCACCCCCCTTTCCAGGGCTCATCCGGGAGCTTTCTTT.

This clonotype was recorded only once. This chain links TRBV11-2 with TRBJ2-3, with 7 bases fitting TRBD2. This CDR3 has 15 amino acids. Germline V gives CDR1 SGHAT, CDR2 FQNNGV. J lost 11 bases, V lost 2 bases, and 13 bases had no gene match. Written as DNA, the CDR3 is TGTGCCAGCAGCTTATATGGCGGGAGCTTGCCCCTGCAGTATTTT. Translated, it gives CASSLYGGSLPLQYF.

This clonotype was observed a few times. The chain has TRBV10-3 and TRBJ1-6, with D possibly TRBD1 on 5 matching bases. CDR1 is ENHRY, CDR2 SYGVKD, per germline. V was cut by 2 bases and J by 11 bases, with 10 bases left in between. The CDR3 length is 13 residues. This CDR3 is CAISEGAGPPLHF. CDR3 coding DNA: TGTGCCATCAGTGAGGGTGCGGGACCACCCCTCCACTTT.

This clonotype was seen only a few times. V gene TRBV20-1 combines with J gene TRBJ2-1, with 11 bases aligning to TRBD2. Per germline, CDR1 DFQATT and CDR2 SNEGSKA (reference sequence). The CDR3 runs to 16 residues. V trimming: 1 base; J trimming: 2 bases; junction bases outside the gene matches: 4. CDR3 in amino acids: CSARGTSGRAYNEQFF. In DNA, the CDR3 is TGCAGTGCTAGAGGTACTAGCGGGAGAGCCTACAATGAGCAGTTCTTC.

The V call is TRBV9, the J call TRBJ2-5, with 7 positions matching TRBD2. V shed 5 bases and J 1 base; nucleotides not matched to a gene: 8. The CDR3 extends over 15 amino acids. Per germline, CDR1 SGDLS and CDR2 YYNGEE. CDR3 in amino acids: CASSRGGSAQETQYF. Written as DNA, the CDR3 is TGTGCCAGCAGTAGAGGCGGGAGTGCCCAAGAGACCCAGTACTTC.

This chain joins TRBV6-1 and TRBJ2-5; 7 positions agree with TRBD2. The CDR3 contains 16 residues. After removal of 5 bases from V and 2 bases from J, the junction contained 11 bases not matched to a gene. The V gene's germline CDR1 is MNHNS and CDR2 SASEGT. The CDR3 loop is CASSPLVVGGQETQYF. The DNA for the CDR3 is TGTGCCAGCAGTCCCCTTGTCGTGGGGGGGCAAGAGACCCAGTACTTC.

The gene calls are TRBV7-9 and TRBJ2-5; 7 bases agree with TRBD1. Per the germline V gene, CDR1 is SEHNR and CDR2 is FQNEAQ (reference sequence). V lost 7 bases to trimming and J lost 4 bases; unmatched junction nucleotides: 9. CDR3 length: 14 residues. CDR3 DNA sequence: TGTGCCAGCACCAAAGACAGGGCCCCAGAGACCCAGTACTTC. This sequence encodes CASTKDRAPETQYF.

This rearrangement joins TRBV2 to TRBJ2-3, with TRBD2 identical over 10 bases. From germline, CDR1 is SNHLY and CDR2 FYNNEI. The CDR3 length is 15 residues. Losses at the gene ends were 9 bases for V and 5 bases for J; bases not matched to a gene: 11. CDR3 amino acids: CASARGSGGLDTQYF. CDR3 nucleotides: TGTGCCAGTGCTCGAGGTAGCGGGGGGTTAGATACGCAGTATTTT.

The rearrangement links TRBV7-8 to TRBJ2-7, with a tentative D call TRBD2 (5 bases). The germline V gene encodes CDR1 SGHVS and CDR2 FQNEAQ. Trimming took 4 bases from V and 4 from J, leaving 14 bases between them. CDR3 size: 14 residues. The CDR3 sequence: CASSSPRTGYEQYF. CDR3 in DNA: TGTGCCAGCAGCTCACCCCGGACGGGATACGAGCAGTACTTC.

The genes are TRBV4-2 and TRBJ2-7; unclear D gene. Trimming cost V 5 bases and J 2 bases, with 16 bases left between them. CDR3 length equals 15 residues. Germline V lookup: CDR1 LGHNA, CDR2 YNFKEQ. CDR3 in amino acids: CASSLQAESTYEQYF. In DNA form, the CDR3 reads TGTGCCAGCAGCTTGCAGGCGGAATCAACCTACGAGCAGTACTTC.

This clonotype appeared once. This chain links TRBV20-1 with TRBJ1-2, with 10 bases lining up with TRBD1. Germline V CDR1 and CDR2: DFQATT, SNEGSKA (reference sequence). V shed 2 bases and J 4 bases; nucleotides not matched to a gene: 4. The CDR3 runs to 14 residues. In DNA form, the CDR3 reads TGCAGTGCTAGACCCGGACAGGGGGGCTATGGCTACACCTTC. Translated: CSARPGQGGYGYTF.

This clonotype occurred a few times. The chain uses TRBV25-1 and TRBJ2-7; TRBD1 aligns across 9 bases. The CDR3 extends over 14 amino acids. The V gene's germline CDR1 is MGHDK and CDR2 SYGVNS. The ends lost 4 bases at V and 5 bases at J; junction bases unmatched: 6. CDR3 DNA: TGTGCCAGCAGTGCATCCGGGACAGGGCACGAGCAGTACTTC. Amino acids: CASSASGTGHEQYF.

The sample holds a few counts of this clonotype. V gene TRBV4-1 combines with J gene TRBJ2-6; the D is unclear. Germline V lookup: CDR1 MGHRA, CDR2 YSYEKL. The CDR3 consists of 16 residues. Trimming took off 2 bases at V and 3 bases at J, with 11 bases between the two ends. CDR3 DNA sequence: TGCGCCAGCAGCCAACAGGAAGGGCTTGGGGCCAACGTCCTGACTTTC. Translated, it gives CASSQQEGLGANVLTF.

The J gene is TRBJ2-7, the V gene TRBV12-3 or TRBV12-4; 9 bases align to TRBD2. The ends lost 5 bases at V and 9 bases at J; junction bases unmatched: 20. CDR3 length equals 17 residues. This chain's CDR3 is CASSPDGLSGTSNLQYF. CDR3 nucleotides: TGTGCCAGCAGTCCCGACGGTCTTAGCGGGACTAGCAATTTGCAGTACTTC.

This clonotype turned up a few times. CDR3 in DNA: TGCGCCAGCAGCCAAGATCGAGGACAAGGCCAGTTCTTC. Residues: CASSQDRGQGQFF. The chain employs TRBV4-3 and TRBJ2-1; D may be TRBD1 (5 bases). V shed 0 bases and J shed 13 bases, with 13 bases lying between them. The CDR3 covers 13 residues. Looked up from germline, CDR1 is LGHNA and CDR2 is YSLEER.